These 11 T cell receptor beta chains were all obtained from the same sample, sequenced in a study of blood T cells in healthy people across ages (dated by TCRdb to between 2014 and 2017). Libraries came from 5' RACE. Reads for this sample came from an Illumina HiSeq 2500. A second 7 to 11 cycle PCR used a sample-barcoded 5' primer and a J-beta primer mix. TCRdb applied fastp at Q25 and MiXCR to the public reads, then kept only in-frame beta chains. Entries are consolidated by CDR3 protein sequence, retaining the most common genes and DNA. A total of 850,000 to 950,000 distinct CDR3 sequences appear in this sample, 29% of them only once. The ten largest clones add up to roughly 17% of the sample. Sequenced input: blood. The receptor source for this set is a woman older than 75 in good health.

This clonotype was found many times. The V and J genes are TRBV12-3 or TRBV12-4 and TRBJ1-2; weak D call: TRBD1 (5 bases). The CDR3 runs to 15 residues. V was cut by 5 bases and J by 8 bases, with 21 bases left in between. The CDR3 region has the DNA TGTGCCAGCAGTCCATACGGGCCCCTGAGGGGAGGCTACACCTTC. As protein: CASSPYGPLRGGYTF.

In this sample, this clonotype turned up many times. This chain connects TRBV12-3 or TRBV12-4 to TRBJ1-2; D is possibly TRBD1 (5 bases). V was pared by 4 bases and J by 10 bases, with 13 bases between. The CDR3 extends over 12 amino acids. The CDR3 here is CASSYQRGVYTF. CDR3 sequence (DNA): TGTGCCAGCAGTTATCAAAGGGGCGTCTACACCTTC.

About this clonotype itself: Possible read error: a much larger clone is one base away. The CDR3 spells CASTSTGRTEAFF. Here the CDR3 DNA reads TGTGCCAGCACCTCAACAGGGCGAACTGAAGCTTTCTTT. The genes are TRBV6-5 and TRBJ1-1; the D gene is possibly TRBD1 (6 bases). Germline CDR1 is MNHEY and CDR2 is SVGAGI. Trimming stripped 7 bases from V and 5 bases from J, with 14 bases between. The CDR3 has 13 residues.

The V and J genes are TRBV12-3 or TRBV12-4 and TRBJ2-1, with D maybe TRBD1 (5 bases). This CDR3 is 14 amino acids long. The V gene lost 5 bases and the J gene lost 4 bases, with 12 bases spanning the gap. The CDR3 here is CASSLLQDYNEQFF. The CDR3 bases are TGTGCCAGCAGTCTCTTACAGGATTACAATGAGCAGTTCTTC.

As for this clonotype: This may be a read error, as it is one base from a much larger clone. The chain uses TRBV11-2 and TRBJ2-1, with D tentatively TRBD1 or TRBD2 (5 bases each). The V and J ends lost 5 bases and 13 bases respectively, with 24 bases between them. Germline V lookup: CDR1 SGHAT, CDR2 FQNNGV. The CDR3 contains 15 residues. The CDR3: CASSLGVVELETQFF. The DNA of the CDR3 is TGTGCCAGCAGCCTGGGGGTGGTCGAGTTGGAGACCCAGTTCTTC.

This clonotype was picked up a small number of times. The chain combines TRBV18 with TRBJ2-7, with 7 positions matching TRBD1. This CDR3 has 16 residues. Germline V gene data show CDR1 as KGHSH and CDR2 as LQKENI. Germline trimming cut 3 bases from V and 0 bases from J; bases unmatched to any gene: 8. CDR3 DNA sequence: TGTGCCAGCTCACCTCAAGGGGCAGGGGGCTCCTACGAGCAGTACTTC. Translating it yields CASSPQGAGGSYEQYF.

This clonotype was counted ten times or more. The chain is built from TRBV27 and TRBJ2-5; possibly TRBD1 for D (5 bases). V was clipped by 0 bases and J by 2 bases, with 10 bases between them. Germline V gene sequence: CDR1 MNHEY, CDR2 SMNVEV (reference sequence). This CDR3 has 15 residues. CDR3 DNA sequence: TGTGCCAGCAGTTTATCCTGGACATCACAAGAGACCCAGTACTTC. Translated, it gives CASSLSWTSQETQYF.

This clonotype has a handful of counts. The chain has TRBV7-9 and TRBJ2-1; 8 positions match TRBD1. The trim removed 5 bases at V and 4 bases at J, leaving 13 bases unmatched. CDR1 and CDR2 (germline): SEHNR, FQNEAQ (reference sequence). The CDR3 is made up of 17 amino acids. The CDR3 loop is CASSPGQGFEVYNEQFF. CDR3 sequence (DNA): TGTGCCAGCAGCCCCGGACAGGGTTTCGAGGTGTACAATGAGCAGTTCTTC.

This clonotype was seen ten or more times. This chain links TRBV4-3 with TRBJ1-1; D unresolved. The CDR3 is made up of 15 amino acids. V was cut by 0 bases and J by 1 base, with 9 bases left in between. The germline gives CDR1 LGHNA, CDR2 YSLEER. The CDR3 DNA is TGCGCCAGCAGCCAAGAGAATATCAGGAACACTGAAGCTTTCTTT. Translating gives CASSQENIRNTEAFF.

This clonotype showed up just once. Being one base from a much bigger clone, this may be a read error. The rearrangement joins TRBV7-2 to TRBJ2-4, with D perhaps matching TRBD2 (5 bases). TRBJ2-7 matches the DNA end more closely, so the J call is doubtful. The CDR3 sequence is 14 residues long. Germline CDR1 and CDR2: SGHTA and FQGNSA. The CDR3 reads CASSSSSLAYEQYF. The CDR3 DNA reads TGTGCCAGCAGCTCCTCTAGCCTAGCCTACGAGCAGTACTTC.

This chain uses TRBV5-1 with TRBJ2-2; D gene ambiguous. Germline CDR1 SGHRS, CDR2 YFSETQ. The CDR3 consists of 15 residues. Trimming removed 4 bases at V and 6 bases at J, with 16 bases between. The CDR3 DNA reads as TGCGCCAGCAGCCCGCTTATCTCCGGAGCCGGGGAGCTGTTTTTT. This codes for CASSPLISGAGELFF.